A selection of T cell receptor beta chains follows, all from one sample in a study of spatial heterogeneity in lung cancer. TCRdb passed the 5' RACE reads through MiXCR, listing each CDR3 protein once. There are some 9,000 distinct CDR3 sequences in the sample; around 5.5% occur only once, and over 20% lies in the top ten. The source was lung tumor tissue, collected at surgery. All receptors derive from a female donor with early-stage non-small cell lung cancer. CDR3s include the opening cysteine and the closing phenylalanine or tryptophan. The D gene is left open where the match is weak. Clone size, where shown, is once, few, many, or a class for clones that have expanded.

TRBV7-2	-	TRBJ1-4	-	CASSPPTATNEKLFF	TGTGCCAGCAGCCCCCCCACCGCAACTAATGAAAAACTGTTTTTT
TRBV9	many	TRBJ2-1	TRBD2	CASSVLAGADNEQFF	TGTGCCAGCAGCGTTCTAGCGGGAGCTGACAATGAGCAGTTCTTC
TRBV6-2/TRBV6-3	many	TRBJ2-5	-	CASSYPQNQETQYF	TGTGCCAGCAGTTACCCCCAGAACCAAGAGACCCAGTACTTC
TRBV29-1	many	TRBJ1-1	-	CSVEEVLNTEAFF	TGCAGCGTTGAAGAGGTCCTGAACACTGAAGCTTTCTTT
TRBV27	many	TRBJ2-7	TRBD1	CASSLEGGQRLYEQYF	TGTGCCAGCAGTTTGGAAGGGGGACAGAGGCTCTACGAGCAGTACTTC
TRBV7-3	many	TRBJ2-1	-	CASSLTGEQFF	TGTGCCAGCAGCTTAACCGGTGAGCAGTTCTTC
TRBV20-1	many	TRBJ1-5	-	CSARILGGNQPQHF	TGCAGTGCTAGAATTTTGGGGGGCAATCAGCCCCAGCATTTT
TRBV5-1	few	TRBJ2-7	-	CASSWDTSSYEQYF	TGCGCCAGCAGCTGGGACACGAGCTCCTACGAGCAGTACTTC
TRBV19	many	TRBJ2-3	-	CASSGNTDTQYF	TGTGCCAGTAGCGGGAATACAGATACGCAGTATTTT
TRBV28	many	TRBJ2-3	-	CASNLRADTQYF	TGTGCCAGCAACCTACGGGCAGATACGCAGTATTTT
TRBV20-1	many	TRBJ2-2	TRBD2	CSARAGLAGVTGELFF	TGCAGTGCTAGAGCTGGTCTAGCGGGAGTGACCGGGGAGCTGTTTTTT
TRBV7-3	few	TRBJ2-3	-	CASSLDTTDTQYF	TGTGCCAGCAGCCTCGACACCACAGATACGCAGTATTTT
TRBV4-3	-	TRBJ1-3	-	CASSHSGNTIYF	TGCGCCAGCAGCCATTCGGGAAACACCATATATTTT
TRBV7-2	many	TRBJ2-5	-	CASSLARGSETQYF	TGTGCCAGCAGCTTAGCGCGAGGCAGCGAGACCCAGTACTTC
TRBV10-3	few	TRBJ2-2	-	CAIGAAATGELFF	TGTGCCATCGGAGCGGCCGCGACCGGGGAGCTGTTTTTT
TRBV11-3	medium-sized	TRBJ2-1	-	CASSLLSGPYNEQFF	TGTGCCAGCAGCTTACTGTCGGGCCCCTACAATGAGCAGTTCTTC
TRBV6-1	many	TRBJ2-1	TRBD2	CASSELGTSGSRLRNEQFF	TGTGCCAGCAGTGAATTGGGGACTAGCGGGAGTAGACTAAGGAATGAGCAGTTCTTC
TRBV5-4	-	TRBJ2-7	TRBD1	CASSLRTGGPYEQYF	TGTGCCAGCAGCTTGCGGACAGGGGGGCCCTACGAGCAGTACTTC
TRBV6-2/TRBV6-3	-	TRBJ2-5	-	CASRIWIEETQYF	TGTGCCAGCCGGATCTGGATTGAAGAGACCCAGTACTTC
TRBV6-1	-	TRBJ2-2	TRBD1	CASDRDRNTGELFF	TGTGCCAGCGACCGGGACAGAAACACCGGGGAGCTGTTTTTT
TRBV10-3	many	TRBJ2-3	-	CAARDPRTDTQYF	TGTGCCGCGAGGGACCCCCGCACAGATACGCAGTATTTT
TRBV7-3	many	TRBJ2-1	-	CASSLSGKTEQFF	TGTGCCAGCAGCTTAAGCGGGAAGACCGAGCAGTTCTTC
TRBV7-6	many	TRBJ2-2	-	CASSLVGGVNTGELFF	TGTGCCAGCAGCTTAGTAGGGGGAGTTAACACCGGGGAGCTGTTTTTT
TRBV20-1	many	TRBJ2-5	TRBD1	CSAKGQGRETQYF	TGCAGTGCTAAGGGACAGGGTCGAGAGACCCAGTACTTC
TRBV9	-	TRBJ1-4	-	CASSGQVATNEKLFF	TGTGCCAGCAGCGGACAGGTTGCAACTAATGAAAAACTGTTTTTT
TRBV6-5	many	TRBJ2-1	-	CASSPAVRAGTYNEQFF	TGTGCCAGCAGCCCCGCGGTCAGGGCGGGAACCTACAATGAGCAGTTCTTC
TRBV4-2	many	TRBJ1-2	-	CASSQDAGIYTF	TGTGCCAGCAGCCAAGATGCGGGGATCTACACCTTC
TRBV7-2	-	TRBJ2-7	-	CASSLDTYEQYF	TGTGCCAGCAGCTTAGACACCTACGAGCAGTACTTC
TRBV7-2	medium-sized	TRBJ1-2	-	CASSLGMEGGYTF	TGTGCCAGCAGCTTAGGAATGGAGGGCGGCTACACCTTC
TRBV20-1	-	TRBJ2-2	-	CSARGEGDTGELFF	TGCAGTGCTAGAGGAGAGGGTGACACCGGGGAGCTGTTTTTT
TRBV2	-	TRBJ1-6	TRBD1	CASSYRGAGSPLHF	TGTGCCAGCAGCTACAGGGGAGCGGGTTCACCCCTCCACTTT
TRBV7-9	many	TRBJ1-1	-	CASSPDIRAFF	TGTGCCAGCAGCCCGGACATAAGGGCTTTCTTT
TRBV20-1	medium-sized	TRBJ1-1	-	CSARAPSGTPAAFF	TGCAGTGCTAGAGCCCCTTCGGGGACCCCAGCCGCTTTCTTT
TRBV6-6	many	TRBJ2-5	-	CASSRKETQYF	TGTGCCAGCAGCCGAAAAGAGACCCAGTACTTC
TRBV7-9	many	TRBJ1-5	-	CASSLEFNNQPQHF	TGTGCCAGCAGCTTAGAGTTCAATAATCAGCCCCAGCATTTT
TRBV7-7	many	TRBJ2-5	-	CASSLDRGDGTQYF	TGTGCCAGCAGCTTGGATCGGGGAGACGGGACCCAGTACTTC
TRBV20-1	many	TRBJ2-3	TRBD2	CSARTSGLDTQYF	TGCAGTGCTAGGACTAGCGGGCTAGATACGCAGTATTTT
TRBV4-3	many	TRBJ2-7	-	CASSQDGGPAYEQYF	TGCGCCAGCAGCCAAGATGGGGGACCGGCTTACGAGCAGTACTTC
TRBV29-1	many	TRBJ2-1	TRBD2	CTVAGGSIYNEQFF	TGCACCGTTGCAGGCGGGAGTATCTACAATGAGCAGTTCTTC
TRBV19	many	TRBJ1-2	TRBD1	CATQWQGGGYTF	TGTGCCACCCAGTGGCAGGGGGGTGGCTACACCTTC
TRBV18	-	TRBJ1-1	-	CASSPVQGYGEAFF	TGTGCCAGCTCACCAGTTCAGGGCTACGGGGAAGCTTTCTTT
TRBV20-1	many	TRBJ1-5	-	CSAPRGGNQPQHF	TGCAGTGCACCCAGGGGTGGCAATCAGCCCCAGCATTTT